A single sample is the source of the 22 T cell receptor beta chains below, sequenced in a study of shared clonotypes between healthy human individuals. Profiling relied on immunoSEQ multiplex PCR, and the TCRdb table lists in-frame clones only, not all of them. The sample has about 300,000 clones, 74% seen once. Sequencing used memory CD4+ T cells sorted from blood. Regarding subset: CD45RA-negative fraction. The receptors here all came from a man aged 30 to 45 in good health.

As concerns this clone: The identical CDR3 is also encoded by other nucleotide sequences in the sample. The chain couples TRBV5-1 to TRBJ2-7, with 7 bases that match TRBD1. The CDR3 has 15 amino acids. V shed 2 bases and J 1 base; nucleotides not matched to a gene: 6. Germline values: CDR1 SGHRS, CDR2 YFSETQ. The CDR3 DNA reads TGCGCCAGCAGCTTATTAGGGACAGCATCCTACGAGCAGTACTTC. Translation: CASSLLGTASYEQYF. Filled out from reference TRBV5-1 and TRBJ2-7, the complete variable domain reads KAGVTQTPRYLIKTRGQQVTLSCSPISGHRSVSWYQQTPGQGLQFLFEYFSETQRNKGNFPGRFSGRQFSNSRSEMNVSTLELGDSALYLCASSLLGTASYEQYFGPGTRLTVT.

The chain carries TRBV6-1 and TRBJ2-7, with 7 bases that match TRBD1. Trimming cost V 5 bases and J 9 bases; bases outside gene matches: 16. This CDR3 region has 15 residues. Looked up from germline, CDR1 is MNHNS and CDR2 is SASEGT. The CDR3 nucleotides are TGTGCCAGCAGTCCGACGCGGCAGGGGGATCGGGGGCAGTACTTC. Amino acids: CASSPTRQGDRGQYF.

V gene TRBV19 combines with J gene TRBJ1-1, with D uncertain. Germline-derived CDR1 and CDR2 are LNHDA and SQIVND (reference sequence). The CDR3 totals 14 residues. Trimming took off 7 bases at V and 2 bases at J, with 14 bases between the two ends. The CDR3 sequence: CASKHAGKNTEAFF. Here the CDR3 DNA reads TGTGCCAGTAAACATGCGGGAAAAAACACTGAAGCTTTCTTT.

The gene calls are TRBV29-1 and TRBJ2-3; D uncertain. Germline V gene lookup returns CDR1 SQVTM and CDR2 ANQGSEA. Trimming left V 3 bases short and J 5 bases short, with 9 bases between. The CDR3 spans 12 residues. CDR3 region: CSVDDSVDTQYF. DNA for the CDR3: TGCAGCGTTGATGACTCGGTAGATACGCAGTATTTT.

V and J are TRBV7-8 and TRBJ2-5; maybe TRBD2 (5 bases). Germline CDR1 is SGHVS and CDR2 is FQNEAQ. Deletions cut 6 bases from V and 3 bases from J, with 14 bases between. The CDR3 loop spans 14 amino acids. CDR3 sequence (DNA): TGTGCCAGCAGGGAAGGAGGAGCGAAAGAGACCCAGTACTTC. It yields the protein CASREGGAKETQYF.

The V gene is TRBV7-2, the J gene TRBJ2-4; 10 bases line up with TRBD1. Germline values: CDR1 SGHTA, CDR2 FQGNSA. Trimming at V came to 2 bases and at J to 4 bases, leaving 2 bases not matched to a gene. The CDR3 has 15 amino acids. DNA of the CDR3: TGTGCCAGCAGCTTACGGGACAGGGGAAAAAACATTCAGTACTTC. Protein: CASSLRDRGKNIQYF.

The J gene is TRBJ2-5, the V gene TRBV28; TRBD2 matches at 7 bases. V shed 4 bases, J shed 0 bases, and the junction held 11 bases outside the gene matches. This CDR3 contains 17 residues. Germline lookup yields CDR1 MDHEN and CDR2 SYDVKM. CDR3 in DNA: TGTGCCAGCAGTTCGGTTGGTTTTAGCGGGCACCAAGAGACCCAGTACTTC. Translating gives CASSSVGFSGHQETQYF.

V is TRBV6-5 and J is TRBJ1-5; weak D call: TRBD1 (5 bases). This CDR3 spans 14 amino acids. Looked up from germline, CDR1 is MNHEY and CDR2 is SVGAGI. Trimming took 6 bases from V and 2 from J, leaving 11 bases between them. The CDR3 protein is CASRQGVGNQPQHF. In DNA, the CDR3 is TGTGCCAGCAGGCAAGGGGTTGGCAATCAGCCCCAGCATTTT.

Turning to this clone: Within the sample, other DNA sequences also encode this same CDR3. V is TRBV19 and J is TRBJ2-1; no definite D call. The germline CDR1 and CDR2 sequences are LNHDA and SQIVND (reference sequence). V lost 4 bases and J lost 3, with 7 bases in between. This CDR3 spans 13 amino acids. CDR3 nucleotides: TGTGCCAGTAGTAGTGGGAACTACAATGAGCAGTTCTTC. It yields the protein CASSSGNYNEQFF. The full variable domain, its missing parts supplied by reference TRBV19 and TRBJ2-1, is DGGITQSPKYLFRKEGQNVTLSCEQNLNHDAMYWYRQDPGQGLRLIYYSQIVNDFQKGDIAEGYSVSREKKESFPLTVTSAQKNPTAFYLCASSSGNYNEQFFGPGTRLTVL.

The chain is built from TRBV10-2 and TRBJ2-3; the match to TRBD2 covers 10 bases. The V and J ends lost 8 bases and 4 bases, in that order; junction bases with no gene match: 0. Looked up from germline, CDR1 is WSHSY and CDR2 is SAAADI. The CDR3 is 12 residues long. In nucleotides, the CDR3 is TGCGCCAGCGGACTAGCGGCAGATACGCAGTATTTT. Translating it yields CASGLAADTQYF.

The chain is built from TRBV5-1 and TRBJ2-1; 12 positions agree with TRBD2. Germline loops: CDR1 SGHRS, CDR2 YFSETQ. Trimming took 4 bases from V and 8 from J; bases not matched to a gene: 7. The CDR3 has 15 residues. Here the CDR3 reads CASSPGLAGPDEQFF. In nucleotides, the CDR3 is TGCGCCAGCAGCCCGGGACTAGCGGGTCCCGATGAGCAGTTCTTC. The whole variable domain, remainder taken from reference TRBV5-1 and TRBJ2-1, is KAGVTQTPRYLIKTRGQQVTLSCSPISGHRSVSWYQQTPGQGLQFLFEYFSETQRNKGNFPGRFSGRQFSNSRSEMNVSTLELGDSALYLCASSPGLAGPDEQFFGPGTRLTVL.

J is TRBJ1-2 and V is TRBV6-1; D uncertain. V dropped 4 bases and J dropped 7 bases, with 7 bases sitting between them. Germline-derived CDR1 and CDR2 are MNHNS and SASEGT. The CDR3 is 11 amino acids. CDR3 residues: CASSVSSGYTF. In nucleotides, the CDR3 is TGTGCCAGCAGTGTGTCGTCTGGCTACACCTTC.

This chain joins TRBV5-1 and TRBJ2-2; D uncertain. The CDR3 length is 16 residues. The ends were cut back, 2 bases at V and 0 bases at J, with 11 bases in the middle. The V gene's germline CDR1 is SGHRS and CDR2 YFSETQ. CDR3 sequence (DNA): TGCGCCAGCAGCTTCCAACCGACCTCGAACACCGGGGAGCTGTTTTTT. Translation: CASSFQPTSNTGELFF. The variable domain in full, completed from reference TRBV5-1 and TRBJ2-2, reads KAGVTQTPRYLIKTRGQQVTLSCSPISGHRSVSWYQQTPGQGLQFLFEYFSETQRNKGNFPGRFSGRQFSNSRSEMNVSTLELGDSALYLCASSFQPTSNTGELFFGEGSRLTVL.

The table lists this clone with a few counts. The chain has TRBV29-1 and TRBJ2-7; 14 bases line up with TRBD2. This CDR3 region has 14 residues. V shed 6 bases and J 6 bases; nucleotides not matched to a gene: 7. Per germline, CDR1 SQVTM and CDR2 ANQGSEA. DNA for the CDR3: TGCAGCGTCAGACTAGCGGGAGGGCCGGGCGAGCAGTACTTC. The encoded protein is CSVRLAGGPGEQYF.

V is TRBV5-1 and J is TRBJ1-1, with a tentative D call TRBD1 (6 bases). Trimming took off 2 bases at V and 4 bases at J, with 12 bases between the two ends. Germline CDR1 SGHRS, CDR2 YFSETQ. CDR3 length: 14 residues. CDR3 loop: CASSFTVTGTEAFF. CDR3 sequence (DNA): TGCGCCAGCAGCTTTACAGTGACAGGCACTGAAGCTTTCTTT.

This chain joins TRBV10-3 and TRBJ1-1; 7 bases align to TRBD1. Germline CDR1 reads ENHRY; CDR2 reads SYGVKD. V shed 6 bases, J shed 7 bases, and the junction held 8 bases outside the gene matches. CDR3 size: 13 residues. CDR3 sequence reads: CAISPQGQGEAFF. CDR3 nucleotide sequence: TGTGCCATCAGCCCACAGGGGCAGGGTGAAGCTTTCTTT.

The chain employs TRBV4-1 and TRBJ1-2; tentatively, D is TRBD1 (6 bases). Per the germline V gene, CDR1 is MGHRA and CDR2 is YSYEKL. Between the trimmed V and J ends, which lost 3 bases and 1 base, there was a span of 15 bases. This CDR3 is built from 16 residues. The CDR3 nucleotides are TGCGCCAGCAGCCAGCCATTAAGGGGGGTTAACTATGGCTACACCTTC. Translating it yields CASSQPLRGVNYGYTF.

The chain couples TRBV20-1 to TRBJ2-4; D call uncertain. This CDR3 is built from 11 residues. V was shortened by 4 bases and J by 9 bases, with 10 bases between the two germline ends. From germline, CDR1 is DFQATT and CDR2 SNEGSKA (reference sequence). The CDR3, as DNA: TGCAGTGCTAAGTCTCGTGGCATTCAGTACTTC. It is translated as CSAKSRGIQYF.

This clone was found a few times. The chain combines TRBV19 with TRBJ1-5, with no clear D. Trimming cost V 1 base and J 7 bases, with 8 bases left between them. Per the germline V gene, CDR1 is LNHDA and CDR2 is SQIVND (reference sequence). The CDR3 consists of 13 residues. The CDR3 DNA is TGTGCCAGTAGTATAGGCCGGGGACAGCCCCAGCATTTT. Translated: CASSIGRGQPQHF. The full variable domain, its missing parts supplied by reference TRBV19 and TRBJ1-5, is DGGITQSPKYLFRKEGQNVTLSCEQNLNHDAMYWYRQDPGQGLRLIYYSQIVNDFQKGDIAEGYSVSREKKESFPLTVTSAQKNPTAFYLCASSIGRGQPQHFGDGTRLSIL.

The chain joins TRBV27 to TRBJ2-4, with D unresolved. CDR1 MNHEY and CDR2 SMNVEV come from the germline V gene (reference sequence). This CDR3 is 15 amino acids long. Trimming shortened V by 5 bases and J by 3 bases, and 14 bases separated the two germline ends. The CDR3 spells CASSQRSFGKNIQYF. The CDR3 region has the DNA TGTGCCAGCAGTCAACGGTCCTTCGGCAAAAACATTCAGTACTTC.

This clone was counted between two and nine times. The chain employs TRBV4-1 and TRBJ2-7; 8 nucleotides match TRBD1. CDR3 size: 14 residues. Germline CDR1 MGHRA, CDR2 YSYEKL. With V trimmed by 6 bases and J by 3 bases, 7 bases remained unmatched. CDR3 nucleotides: TGCGCCAGCAGTCTCACAGGGGGTCTCTACGAGCAGTACTTC. Residues: CASSLTGGLYEQYF.

This chain uses TRBV10-2 with TRBJ2-7; tentative D call: TRBD2 (6 bases). Per the germline V gene, CDR1 is WSHSY and CDR2 is SAAADI. V lost 3 bases, J lost 6 bases, and 21 bases lay in between. CDR3 length: 16 residues. CDR3 amino acids: CASSETVGGNRGEQYF. DNA of the CDR3: TGCGCCAGCAGTGAAACGGTGGGCGGGAATCGAGGCGAGCAGTACTTC.